Listed below are T cell receptor beta chains from one sample, sequenced in a study of blood T cell repertoires in COVID-19. Profiled with immunoSEQ multiplex PCR; TCRdb holds only in-frame clones, not every one. This table holds approximately 45,000 clones, more than 85% found once. Material: peripheral blood. Source of these receptors: a man in his forties or fifties with active COVID-19. CDR3s include the opening cysteine and the closing phenylalanine or tryptophan.

TRBJ1-1	TRBV3-1/TRBV3-2	CASSPWDRGRGTEAFF
TRBJ2-1	TRBV2	CASRPGLVYNEQFF
TRBJ2-2	TRBV27	CASSRPGTLRGGELFF
TRBJ2-7	TRBV28	CASRGTGIYEQYF
TRBJ2-3	TRBV14	CASSRVVPDTQYF
TRBJ2-7	TRBV28	CASTSMWEGSYEQYF
TRBJ2-2	TRBV30	CAWAQGAGELFF
TRBJ1-6	TRBV10-2	CASNRGPDSPLHF
TRBJ1-2	TRBV19	CASSSWTGANYGYTF
TRBJ2-7	TRBV7-8	CASTLVASGTYEQYF
TRBJ2-7	TRBV24-1	CATSDLTSGDYEQYF
TRBJ2-7	TRBV30	CAWVDRTHEQYF
TRBJ1-2	TRBV27	CASSLVRRDRVNYGYTF
TRBJ2-3	TRBV6-4	CASSDSAGSGDTQYF
TRBJ2-4	TRBV28	CASRPTSGGQNIQYF
TRBJ1-5	TRBV28	CANSQGLNQPQHF
TRBJ1-1	TRBV10-3	CAIKGQGDTEAFF
TRBJ2-7	TRBV27	CASSSRDRGRYEQYF
TRBJ2-7	TRBV27	CASSLSGPALHEQYF
TRBJ2-3	TRBV11-3	CASSSRAGSGTDTQYF
TRBJ1-4	TRBV19	CASLDRGLGEKLFF
TRBJ2-1	TRBV25-1	CASSESLQSSYNEQFF
TRBJ2-4	TRBV28	CASSFRARGNIQYF
TRBJ2-7	TRBV7-9	CASSLVISYEQYF
TRBJ2-1	TRBV15	CATSKTVYNEQFF
TRBJ2-3	TRBV27	CASSSNRGRRDTQYF
TRBJ2-3	TRBV3-1/TRBV3-2	CASSRRKTSGKDTQYF
TRBJ2-1	TRBV9	CASSARLAGGGNEQFF
TRBJ1-3	TRBV14	CASSQRLQGYGNTIYF
TRBJ2-5	TRBV18	CASSSSQETQYF
TRBJ2-1	TRBV2	CASSAYARTYNEQFF
TRBJ2-3	TRBV19	CASSIRTSTDTQYF
TRBJ2-3	TRBV9	CASSHPGLAVPDTQYF
TRBJ2-7	TRBV27	CASSSRTGAYEQYF
TRBJ1-4	TRBV20-1	CSASPGQGLNEKLFF
TRBJ2-7	TRBV5-5	CASSLNSKGGNF
TRBJ2-3	TRBV19	CATQDTIRPTDTQYF
TRBJ2-7	TRBV13	CASTSGGDEQYF
TRBJ1-2	TRBV29-1	CSVHRENYGYTF
TRBJ2-7	TRBV7-9	CASSLGLTHEQYF
TRBJ2-7	TRBV5-4	CASSRGAVTYEQYF
TRBJ1-2	TRBV28	CASSLFAGSNYGYTF
TRBJ1-5	TRBV5-6	CASSRQYSNQPQHF
TRBJ1-1	TRBV3-1/TRBV3-2	CASSQGGNRGGTEAFF
TRBJ1-3	TRBV3-1/TRBV3-2	CASSQAPQGFGNTIYF
TRBJ1-3	TRBV29-1	CSVGIQGARGNTIYF
TRBJ1-4	TRBV27	CASGREWREKLFF
TRBJ2-1	TRBV4-1	CASSRTGLADYNEQFF
TRBJ1-5	TRBV7-3	CASSLNGHNQPQHF
TRBJ2-7	TRBV30	CAWSGSMGAEYEQYF
TRBJ2-7	TRBV21-1	CASSKGTGGSYEQYF
TRBJ2-7	TRBV11-2	CASSPGLASYEQYF